This T cell receptor (beta chain) appears in the sequencing data of a study of blood T cells in healthy people across ages. Trimming removed 2 bases from V and 7 bases from J, with 12 bases in between. The length of the CDR3 is 14 residues. Sample donors were healthy Caucasian individuals that came from Russia, aged roughly 6 to 95. Using a J-beta primer mix together with a sample-barcoded 5' primer, a second PCR was run for 7 to 11 cycles. TCRdb redid the calling of the 5' RACE reads with MiXCR, one entry per CDR3 protein. The repertoire has over 1,200,000 distinct CDR3 sequences, roughly 60% of them found once; the top ten carry 5% to 7%.

The chain carries TRBV12-3 or TRBV12-4 and TRBJ1-5, with a tentative D call TRBD1 (5 bases). The sequencing sample was made of blood. This TCR was recovered from a man aged 18 to 29 in good health. The CDR3, as DNA: TGTGCCAGCAGTTTATGGGGGGAACGCCAGCCCCAGCATTTT. It translates to CASSLWGERQPQHF.